These 18 T cell receptor beta chains came from one sample sequenced in a study of cytomegalovirus exposure and HLA in healthy donors. The PCR had 60 Vbeta and 13 Jbeta primers. Using immunoSEQ multiplex PCR, the repertoire was profiled, and TCRdb retains in-frame clones only, with some absent. The data contain 150,000 or so clones, roughly 80% of them singletons. Sequencing was performed on PBMCs. The receptors stem from a middle-aged woman in good health and CMV-seronegative.

This clone showed up just once. The rearrangement uses TRBV5-1 and TRBJ2-7; 8 bases are a match to TRBD2. Unmatched junction bases numbered 5, after V lost 0 bases and J lost 6 bases. The germline V gene encodes CDR1 SGHRS and CDR2 YFSETQ. The length of the CDR3 is 14 residues. CDR3 nucleotide sequence: TGCGCCAGCAGCTTGGCGGGAGGGCCAGCCGAGCAGTACTTC. Its translation: CASSLAGGPAEQYF.

The chain has TRBV28 and TRBJ2-1, with D perhaps matching TRBD2 (6 bases). This CDR3 has 14 amino acids. With 6 bases removed from V and 7 bases from J, the gap between germline ends came to 16 bases. Germline values: CDR1 MDHEN, CDR2 SYDVKM. The CDR3 DNA follows: TGTGCCAGCAGCAAGGAGGGCCGGGGTAATGAGCAGTTCTTC. Translated, it gives CASSKEGRGNEQFF.

This chain connects TRBV2 to TRBJ1-1, with D perhaps matching TRBD1 (5 bases). CDR1 and CDR2 from the germline V gene are SNHLY and FYNNEI. The CDR3 contains 14 residues. V lost 0 bases, J lost 3 bases, and 8 bases lay in between. Here the CDR3 reads CASSEAGGYTEAFF. The CDR3, as DNA: TGTGCCAGCAGTGAAGCGGGGGGATACACTGAAGCTTTCTTT.

This clone was seen a single time. The rearrangement links TRBV4-1 to TRBJ2-3; D is undetermined. CDR3 length equals 16 residues. Per germline, CDR1 MGHRA and CDR2 YSYEKL. Trimming cost V 1 base and J 2 bases, with 13 bases left between them. The DNA for the CDR3 is TGCGCCAGCAGCCAAGTCCAAGCGCAGCCCACAGATACGCAGTATTTT. Protein sequence: CASSQVQAQPTDTQYF.

The chain couples TRBV4-1 to TRBJ2-5; 7 bases are shared with TRBD2. The CDR3 length is 17 residues. Per the germline V gene, CDR1 is MGHRA and CDR2 is YSYEKL. Trimming took 1 base from V and 5 from J; bases not matched to a gene: 13. The CDR3 DNA is TGCGCCAGCAGCCAAGTTAGCGGGCCCCCCAAGTCCGAGACCCAGTACTTC. Its translation: CASSQVSGPPKSETQYF.

The rearrangement uses TRBV7-6 and TRBJ2-3; D not resolved. This CDR3 is built from 14 residues. V lost 1 base to trimming and J lost 6 bases, with 11 bases between them. Germline assignment: CDR1 SGHVS and CDR2 FNYEAQ. The CDR3 sequence: CASSLGGEPDTQYF. The CDR3 DNA reads as TGTGCCAGCAGCTTAGGAGGCGAACCCGATACGCAGTATTTT.

This clone occurred once. The chain has TRBV6-6 and TRBJ1-5, with TRBD1 as a possible D gene (5 bases). Germline lookup yields CDR1 MNHNY and CDR2 SVGAGI (reference sequence). The CDR3 is 16 amino acids. V lost 2 bases to trimming and J lost 0 bases, with 11 bases between them. The CDR3 region is CASSYEQGHSNQPQHF. The DNA of the CDR3 is TGTGCCAGCAGTTACGAGCAGGGTCATAGCAATCAGCCCCAGCATTTT.

The rearrangement uses TRBV10-2 and TRBJ2-3; TRBD2 matches at 12 bases. This CDR3 contains 15 residues. Germline V gene sequence: CDR1 WSHSY, CDR2 SAAADI. V shed 7 bases, J shed 2 bases, and the junction held 4 bases outside the gene matches. The CDR3 loop is CASTWTSGDTDTQYF. In DNA form, the CDR3 reads TGCGCCAGCACTTGGACTAGCGGGGACACAGATACGCAGTATTTT.

V is TRBV6-1 and J is TRBJ2-1, with 12 nucleotides matching TRBD2. V lost 6 bases, J lost 7 bases, and 7 bases stayed unmatched. The CDR3 is 15 residues long. Germline lookup yields CDR1 MNHNS and CDR2 SASEGT. Written as DNA, the CDR3 is TGTGCCAGCAGCTTAGGACTAGCGGGGATAAATGAGCAGTTCTTC. Encoded protein: CASSLGLAGINEQFF.

This chain joins TRBV6-1 and TRBJ1-2, with D hard to call. This CDR3 is built from 15 residues. Trimming removed 10 bases at V and 1 base at J, with 19 bases between. Germline loops: CDR1 MNHNS, CDR2 SASEGT. CDR3 DNA: TGTGCCATCGTGGGGAGTTCCCTAAATAACTATGGCTACACCTTC. It translates to CAIVGSSLNNYGYTF.

The V gene is TRBV4-2, the J gene TRBJ1-4; 10 bases line up with TRBD1. Germline V gives CDR1 LGHNA, CDR2 YNFKEQ. Losses at the gene ends were 2 bases for V and 8 bases for J; bases not matched to a gene: 8. The CDR3 runs to 16 residues. The CDR3 DNA reads TGTGCCAGCAGCCAAAGGTCCGGGACAGGGGACGAAAAACTGTTTTTT. Amino acid sequence: CASSQRSGTGDEKLFF.

Remarks on this clone: Distinct nucleotide sequences in the sample also encode this CDR3. V gene TRBV5-1 combines with J gene TRBJ2-7; tentative D call: TRBD2 (6 bases). The ends were cut back, 5 bases at V and 0 bases at J, with 18 bases in the middle. CDR1 is SGHRS and CDR2 is YFSETQ in the germline V gene. This CDR3 is 16 amino acids long. The DNA for the CDR3 is TGCGCCAGCAGTGGCTTGGGCGGGACTCCCTCCTACGAGCAGTACTTC. As protein: CASSGLGGTPSYEQYF.

CDR3 nucleotide sequence: TGTGCCAGCAGTGAACGGGGACAGGGCTACACCTTC. This sequence encodes CASSERGQGYTF. V gene TRBV6-1 combines with J gene TRBJ1-2; 7 positions match TRBD1. The CDR3 is 12 residues long. With 2 bases clipped from V and 8 bases from J, the junction kept 2 bases outside the gene matches. Germline-derived CDR1 and CDR2 are MNHNS and SASEGT.

This chain uses TRBV28 with TRBJ1-5; maybe TRBD1 (6 bases). Germline V gene sequence: CDR1 MDHEN, CDR2 SYDVKM. The CDR3 contains 18 residues. Trimming took 2 bases from V and 0 from J, leaving 17 bases between them. The CDR3 spells CASSLIPQGLHSNQPQHF. DNA for the CDR3: TGTGCCAGCAGTTTAATCCCCCAGGGGCTGCATAGCAATCAGCCCCAGCATTTT.

This chain uses TRBV28 with TRBJ1-5; 7 positions agree with TRBD1. CDR1 is MDHEN and CDR2 is SYDVKM in the germline V gene. J was trimmed by 3 bases and V by 6 bases; bases with no gene match: 11. The CDR3 runs 16 residues. In nucleotides, the CDR3 is TGTGCCAGCAGGTCGACAGGGCAGGGGGTCAATCAGCCCCAGCATTTT. This translates into CASRSTGQGVNQPQHF.

The table lists this clone with a count of one. The chain combines TRBV7-6 with TRBJ1-6; D ambiguous. Trimming removed 4 bases from V and 7 bases from J, with 20 bases in between. This CDR3 comprises 17 residues. Germline V lookup: CDR1 SGHVS, CDR2 FNYEAQ. CDR3: CASSSLGEAGENSPLHF. The CDR3 bases are TGTGCCAGCAGCTCCCTCGGGGAGGCGGGCGAGAATTCACCCCTCCACTTT.

This clone was observed once. V is TRBV4-1 and J is TRBJ1-6; 9 bases map to TRBD1. Germline V gene lookup returns CDR1 MGHRA and CDR2 YSYEKL. This CDR3 is 15 amino acids long. V dropped 2 bases and J dropped 9; count of bases not matched to a gene: 5. CDR3 amino acids: CASSQRGQGSSPLHF. For the CDR3, the DNA is TGCGCCAGCAGCCAAAGAGGACAGGGGTCTTCACCCCTCCACTTT.

The rearrangement uses TRBV23-1 and TRBJ2-5, with 10 bases lining up with TRBD1. TRBV23-1 counts as an open reading frame of uncertain function. The CDR3 is 14 residues long. With 3 bases clipped from V and 5 bases from J, the junction kept 3 bases outside the gene matches. CDR3 sequence (DNA): TGCGCCAGCAGTCAGGGACAGGGGAAGGAGACCCAGTACTTC. This encodes CASSQGQGKETQYF.